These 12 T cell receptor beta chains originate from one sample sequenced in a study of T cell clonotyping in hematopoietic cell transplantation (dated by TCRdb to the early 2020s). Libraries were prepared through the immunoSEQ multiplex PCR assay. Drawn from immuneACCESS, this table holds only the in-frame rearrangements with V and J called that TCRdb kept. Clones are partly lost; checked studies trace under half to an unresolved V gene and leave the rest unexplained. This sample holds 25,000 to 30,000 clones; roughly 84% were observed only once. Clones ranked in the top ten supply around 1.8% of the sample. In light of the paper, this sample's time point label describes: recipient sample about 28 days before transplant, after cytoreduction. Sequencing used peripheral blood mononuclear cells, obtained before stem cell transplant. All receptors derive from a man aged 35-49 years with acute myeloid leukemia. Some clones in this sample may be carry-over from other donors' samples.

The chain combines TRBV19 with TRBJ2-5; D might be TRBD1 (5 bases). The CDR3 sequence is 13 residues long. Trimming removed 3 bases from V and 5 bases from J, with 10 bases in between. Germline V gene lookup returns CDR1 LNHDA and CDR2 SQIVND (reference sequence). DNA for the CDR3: TGTGCCAGTAGTATGGGCAGGGCGGAGACCCAGTACTTC. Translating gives CASSMGRAETQYF. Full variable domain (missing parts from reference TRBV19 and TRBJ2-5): DGGITQSPKYLFRKEGQNVTLSCEQNLNHDAMYWYRQDPGQGLRLIYYSQIVNDFQKGDIAEGYSVSREKKESFPLTVTSAQKNPTAFYLCASSMGRAETQYFGPGTRLLVL.

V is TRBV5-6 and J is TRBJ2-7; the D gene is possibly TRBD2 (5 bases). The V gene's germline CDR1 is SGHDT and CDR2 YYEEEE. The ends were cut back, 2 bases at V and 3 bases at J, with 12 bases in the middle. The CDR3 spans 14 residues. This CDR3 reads CASSFREDNYEQYF. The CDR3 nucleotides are TGTGCCAGCAGCTTCCGGGAAGATAACTACGAGCAGTACTTC.

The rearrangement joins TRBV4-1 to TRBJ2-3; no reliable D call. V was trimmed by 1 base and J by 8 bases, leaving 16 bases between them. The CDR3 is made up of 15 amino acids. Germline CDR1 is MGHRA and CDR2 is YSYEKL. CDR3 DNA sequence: TGCGCCAGCAGCCAAGCGGAGACCGCCGTCGGTACGCAGTATTTT. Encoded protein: CASSQAETAVGTQYF.

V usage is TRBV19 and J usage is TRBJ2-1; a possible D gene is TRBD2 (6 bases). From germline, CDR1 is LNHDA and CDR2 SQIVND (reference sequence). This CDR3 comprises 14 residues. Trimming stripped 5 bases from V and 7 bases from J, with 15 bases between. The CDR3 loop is CASSDWAGRNEQFF. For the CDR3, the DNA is TGTGCCAGTAGTGACTGGGCGGGGAGGAATGAGCAGTTCTTC. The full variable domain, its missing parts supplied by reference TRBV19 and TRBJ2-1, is DGGITQSPKYLFRKEGQNVTLSCEQNLNHDAMYWYRQDPGQGLRLIYYSQIVNDFQKGDIAEGYSVSREKKESFPLTVTSAQKNPTAFYLCASSDWAGRNEQFFGPGTRLTVL.

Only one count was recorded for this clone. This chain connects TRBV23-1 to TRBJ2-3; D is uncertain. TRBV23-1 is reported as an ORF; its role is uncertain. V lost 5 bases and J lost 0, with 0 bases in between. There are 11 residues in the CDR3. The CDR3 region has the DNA TGCGCCAGCAGTAGCACAGATACGCAGTATTTT. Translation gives CASSSTDTQYF.

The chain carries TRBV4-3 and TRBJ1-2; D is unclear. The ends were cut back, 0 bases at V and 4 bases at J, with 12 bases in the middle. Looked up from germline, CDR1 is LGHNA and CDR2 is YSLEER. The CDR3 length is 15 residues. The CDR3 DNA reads TGCGCCAGCAGCCAAGAGGAAGCAGGAGTCTATGGCTACACCTTC. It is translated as CASSQEEAGVYGYTF.

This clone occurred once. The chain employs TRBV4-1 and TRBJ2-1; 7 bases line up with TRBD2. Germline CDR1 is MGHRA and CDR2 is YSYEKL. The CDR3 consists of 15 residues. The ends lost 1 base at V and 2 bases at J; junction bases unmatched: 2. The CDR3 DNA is TGCGCCAGCAGCCAAGGCGGGAGTCCCTACAATGAGCAGTTCTTC. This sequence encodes CASSQGGSPYNEQFF.

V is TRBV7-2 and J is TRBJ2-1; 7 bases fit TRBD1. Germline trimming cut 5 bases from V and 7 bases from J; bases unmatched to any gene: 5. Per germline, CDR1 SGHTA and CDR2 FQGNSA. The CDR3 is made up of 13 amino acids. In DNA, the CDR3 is TGTGCCAGCAGCCAGGGGGTTCCTAATGAGCAGTTCTTC. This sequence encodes CASSQGVPNEQFF. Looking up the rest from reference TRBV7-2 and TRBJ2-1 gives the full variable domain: GAGVSQSPSNKVTEKGKDVELRCDPISGHTALYWYRQSLGQGLEFLIYFQGNSAPDKSGLPSDRFSAERTGGSVSTLTIQRTQQEDSAVYLCASSQGVPNEQFFGPGTRLTVL.

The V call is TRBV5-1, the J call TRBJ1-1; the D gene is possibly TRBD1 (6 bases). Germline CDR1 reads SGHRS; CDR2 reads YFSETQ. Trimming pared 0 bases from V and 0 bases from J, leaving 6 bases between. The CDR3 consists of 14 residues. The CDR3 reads CASSLGDMNTEAFF. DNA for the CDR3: TGCGCCAGCAGCTTGGGGGACATGAACACTGAAGCTTTCTTT.

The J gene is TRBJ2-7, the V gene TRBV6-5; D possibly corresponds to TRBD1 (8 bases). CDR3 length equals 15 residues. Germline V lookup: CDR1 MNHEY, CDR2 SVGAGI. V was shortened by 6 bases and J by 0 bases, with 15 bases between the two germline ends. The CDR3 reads CASRRGTGSSYEQYF. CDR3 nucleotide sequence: TGTGCCAGCAGGCGGGGGACAGGAAGCTCCTACGAGCAGTACTTC.

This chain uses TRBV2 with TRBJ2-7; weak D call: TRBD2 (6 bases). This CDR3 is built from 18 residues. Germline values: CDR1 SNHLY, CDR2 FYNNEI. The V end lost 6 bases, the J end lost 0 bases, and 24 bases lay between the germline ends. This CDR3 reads CASRVRRGSGSYSYEQYF. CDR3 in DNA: TGTGCCAGCAGAGTTCGGAGAGGATCCGGGAGCTACTCCTACGAGCAGTACTTC.

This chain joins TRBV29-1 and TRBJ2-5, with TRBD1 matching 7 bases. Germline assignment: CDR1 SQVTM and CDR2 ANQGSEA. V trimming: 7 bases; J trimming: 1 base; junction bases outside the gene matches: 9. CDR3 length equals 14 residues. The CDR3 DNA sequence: TGCAGCGCCTCCCGGACAGGCCCCCAAGAGACCCAGTACTTC. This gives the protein CSASRTGPQETQYF.